The 8 T cell receptor beta chains below were found in one sample sequenced in a study of vaccination effects on CD4 cells after COVID-19. Profiling relied on immunoSEQ multiplex PCR, and the TCRdb table lists in-frame clones only, not all of them. The data show approximately 40,000 clones, over 65% seen once. Once cultured for 10 to 11 days, the cells underwent separation to obtain CD4+ T cells. By PCR, the person was confirmed to have had SARS-CoV-2 infection between March and December 2020. Each person got two doses of an mRNA SARS-CoV-2 vaccine, BNT162b2 or mRNA-1273. Their antigen targets remain unknown. The sample was CD4+ T cells from PBMCs cultured without peptide, taken after COVID-19 vaccination. These receptors originate from a human donor who had a prior SARS-CoV-2 infection.

The V and J genes are TRBV2 and TRBJ2-6, with D hard to call. The V end was cut by 6 bases, the J end by 1 base, with 7 bases between. Germline loops: CDR1 SNHLY, CDR2 FYNNEI. The CDR3 runs 14 residues. The CDR3, as DNA: TGTGCCAGCAGCCCTGAATCTGGGGCCAACGTCCTGACTTTC. Translated: CASSPESGANVLTF.

The rearrangement uses TRBV5-8 and TRBJ1-5; 8 nucleotides align to TRBD1. The CDR3 has 16 residues. The V and J ends lost 2 bases and 2 bases, in that order; junction bases with no gene match: 6. The germline V gene has CDR1 SGHTS and CDR2 YDEGEE. CDR3 bases: TGTGCCAGCAGCTTTGACAGGGGCGAACGCAATCAGCCCCAGCATTTT. This sequence encodes CASSFDRGERNQPQHF.

The chain couples TRBV6-6 to TRBJ1-3; D unresolved. The germline V gene has CDR1 MNHNY and CDR2 SVGAGI (reference sequence). The CDR3 spans 14 residues. Deletions cut 7 bases from V and 4 bases from J, with 14 bases between. The DNA of the CDR3 is TGTGCCAGCACCGAGGGCGGGTTAGGAAACACCATATATTTT. Encoded protein: CASTEGGLGNTIYF.

This sequence joins TRBV7-2 and TRBJ1-2; no reliable D call. Germline CDR1 SGHTA, CDR2 FQGNSA. The germline V and J ends were trimmed by 0 bases and 2 bases, with 7 bases remaining between them. The CDR3 consists of 14 residues. The CDR3 DNA reads TGTGCCAGCAGCTTAGCCGCGGGAAACTATGGCTACACCTTC. It codes for CASSLAAGNYGYTF.

This rearrangement joins TRBV28 to TRBJ2-6; a weak D match, TRBD1 (6 bases). Per the germline V gene, CDR1 is MDHEN and CDR2 is SYDVKM. The CDR3 is made up of 15 amino acids. V lost 5 bases and J lost 0, with 8 bases in between. CDR3 residues: CASSLDSSGANVLTF. CDR3 coding DNA: TGTGCCAGCAGTCTGGACAGCTCTGGGGCCAACGTCCTGACTTTC.

This clone was seen just once. The chain combines TRBV6-5 with TRBJ1-6; D unclear. Trimming shortened V by 2 bases and J by 10 bases, and 15 bases separated the two germline ends. This CDR3 contains 15 residues. Germline CDR1 and CDR2: MNHEY and SVGAGI. Written as DNA, the CDR3 is TGTGCCAGCAGTTACCGGGGATTCTCCCCATCACCCCTCCACTTT. Its translation is CASSYRGFSPSPLHF.

The sample holds a few counts of this clone. This sequence joins TRBV18 and TRBJ1-2, with D perhaps matching TRBD1 (5 bases). With 1 base removed from V and 3 bases from J, the gap between germline ends came to 12 bases. There are 15 residues in the CDR3. CDR1 KGHSH and CDR2 LQKENI come from the germline V gene. CDR3 protein: CASSPRGGGDYGYTF. CDR3 bases: TGTGCCAGCTCACCACGAGGTGGGGGGGACTATGGCTACACCTTC. Using reference TRBV18 and TRBJ1-2 for the parts outside the CDR3, the full variable domain is NAGVMQNPRHLVRRRGQEARLRCSPMKGHSHVYWYRQLPEEGLKFMVYLQKENIIDESGMPKERFSAEFPKEGPSILRIQQVVRGDSAAYFCASSPRGGGDYGYTFGSGTRLTVV.

The rearrangement uses TRBV6-5 and TRBJ1-5; possible D gene TRBD1, 5 bases. The CDR3 runs to 13 residues. Germline V gene sequence: CDR1 MNHEY, CDR2 SVGAGI. Trimming took 2 bases from V and 7 from J, leaving 9 bases between them. The CDR3 DNA sequence: TGTGCCAGCAGTTACAGGGGAACGCAGCCCCAGCATTTT. It yields the protein CASSYRGTQPQHF.